This T cell receptor (beta chain) stems from a study of Graves' ophthalmopathy and Graves' hyperthyroidism. Across the study: Prior to any treatment, peripheral blood was collected at the time of initial diagnosis.

Transcripts of RNA were the source for amplifying TCR beta CDR3 regions. In the first round, RT-PCR was carried out with HTBI primers, and a multiplex PCR formed the second round. Using its own MiXCR run on the multiplex PCR reads, TCRdb lists one record per CDR3 protein. The data show some 370,000 distinct CDR3 sequences, 17% seen once. Study findings and constraints: Most expanded thyroid clonotypes above 0.001 frequency also appeared in blood.

Stable hyperthyroidism was defined by absence of ophthalmopathy within 18 months of follow-up. Orbital computed tomography, together with clinical symptoms, serum thyroxine, TRAb and thyroid ultrasound, was used for diagnosis. Looked up from germline, CDR1 is MNHNS and CDR2 is SASEGT. Unmatched junction bases numbered 7, after V lost 8 bases and J lost 7 bases. The CDR3 spans 12 residues. Worth noting for this clonotype: As yet, its antigen is unknown.

The source is an adult woman with stable Graves' hyperthyroidism. The sequencing sample was made of peripheral blood. The chain carries TRBV6-1 and TRBJ1-2; 7 bases align to TRBD1. Here the CDR3 DNA reads TGTGCCAGCCACCAGGGGGGGTTTGGCTACACCTTC. Amino acids: CASHQGGFGYTF.